Listed here are 32 T cell receptor beta chains from one sample, sequenced in a study of T cells after yellow fever vaccination. TCRdb used MiXCR to reprocess the 5' RACE reads, holding one entry per CDR3 protein. This table has 510,000 or so distinct CDR3 sequences, 19% appearing once. This specimen was PBMCs, taken 15 days after the yellow fever booster vaccination. Receptor source: a man aged 30-40 years who received the YFV17D yellow fever vaccine.

This clonotype appeared a few times. The chain uses TRBV7-2 and TRBJ2-3; 14 bases line up with TRBD2. The V and J ends lost 10 bases and 5 bases, in that order; junction bases with no gene match: 5. The CDR3 totals 14 residues. Germline values: CDR1 SGHTA, CDR2 FQGNSA. CDR3 region: CATWGTSGRDTQYF. The DNA of the CDR3 is TGTGCCACTTGGGGGACTAGCGGGAGAGATACGCAGTATTTT.

J is TRBJ2-2 and V is TRBV7-3, with D hard to call. The germline V gene has CDR1 SGHTA and CDR2 FQGTGA. The ends were cut back, 5 bases at V and 5 bases at J, with 12 bases in the middle. The CDR3 sequence is 14 residues long. The CDR3 DNA reads TGTGCCAGCAGCGCCTTCTACGGTACCGGGGAGCTGTTTTTT. It codes for CASSAFYGTGELFF.

The chain uses TRBV18 and TRBJ2-2; 11 nucleotides align to TRBD2. From germline, CDR1 is KGHSH and CDR2 LQKENI. The CDR3 sequence is 16 residues long. J was trimmed by 6 bases and V by 2 bases; bases with no gene match: 5. In nucleotides, the CDR3 is TGTGCCAGCTCACCAGCACTAGCGGGAGCATCCGGGGAGCTGTTTTTT. This sequence encodes CASSPALAGASGELFF.

This clonotype was seen a few times. This chain uses TRBV7-2 with TRBJ2-3; 10 bases line up with TRBD1. V was clipped by 4 bases and J by 4 bases; unmatched bases: 8. The CDR3 contains 16 residues. Germline CDR1 is SGHTA and CDR2 is FQGNSA. CDR3 sequence reads: CASSSTSGTGADTQYF. For the CDR3, the DNA is TGTGCCAGCAGCTCCACCTCCGGGACAGGGGCAGATACGCAGTATTTT.

The chain uses TRBV12-3 or TRBV12-4 and TRBJ2-1, with 8 positions matching TRBD2. V lost 2 bases and J lost 4; bases outside the gene matches: 4. The CDR3 loop spans 15 amino acids. The CDR3 bases are TGTGCCAGCAGTTTACGACTAGCGCGATACAATGAGCAGTTCTTC. It encodes CASSLRLARYNEQFF.

The rearrangement links TRBV7-6 to TRBJ2-7; no clear D. This CDR3 has 14 amino acids. The germline CDR1 and CDR2 sequences are SGHVS and FNYEAQ. Trimming took 4 bases from V and 0 from J, leaving 10 bases between them. The DNA of the CDR3 is TGTGCCAGCAGCTCCCCATGGACCTCCTACGAGCAGTACTTC. It translates to CASSSPWTSYEQYF.

This clonotype was counted only a few times. This chain links TRBV12-3 or TRBV12-4 with TRBJ2-1; the D is unclear. V lost 5 bases, J lost 5 bases, and 10 bases lay in between. The CDR3 loop spans 13 amino acids. In nucleotides, the CDR3 is TGTGCCAGCAGTATACCCCCGAACAATGAGCAGTTCTTC. It yields the protein CASSIPPNNEQFF.

This clonotype was seen more than once but under ten times. This chain connects TRBV7-8 to TRBJ2-5; 11 nucleotides agree with TRBD2. The CDR3 runs 14 residues. Germline CDR1 and CDR2: SGHVS and FQNEAQ. The J segment lost 8 bases and the V segment lost 5 bases, leaving 7 bases of the junction unmatched. Here the CDR3 reads CASSTGLAEPTQYF. The CDR3 nucleotides read TGTGCCAGCAGCACGGGACTAGCGGAACCCACCCAGTACTTC.

This clonotype has only a few counts. The chain has TRBV25-1 and TRBJ1-4; no definite D call. Germline CDR1 reads MGHDK; CDR2 reads SYGVNS. V lost 0 bases and J 5 bases, leaving 10 bases between the germline ends. The CDR3 is 15 amino acids. CDR3 sequence: CASSEYGLKNEKLFF. CDR3 coding DNA: TGTGCCAGCAGTGAATACGGACTAAAAAATGAAAAACTGTTTTTT.

This clonotype occurred a few times. The chain is built from TRBV7-9 and TRBJ2-5; 8 nucleotides agree with TRBD1. The germline V gene has CDR1 SEHNR and CDR2 FQNEAQ (reference sequence). The CDR3 runs to 14 residues. V trimming: 5 bases; J trimming: 6 bases; junction bases outside the gene matches: 8. The CDR3 spells CASSQSDRVQTQYF. The CDR3 bases are TGTGCCAGCAGCCAGTCGGACAGGGTCCAGACCCAGTACTTC.

V and J are TRBV4-3 and TRBJ2-3; D is perhaps TRBD2 (5 bases). Trimming left V 1 base short and J 6 bases short, with 8 bases between. The CDR3 loop spans 13 amino acids. Germline CDR1 reads LGHNA; CDR2 reads YSLEER. CDR3 DNA: TGCGCCAGCAGCCAAGTCGTAGCGGATACGCAGTATTTT. This translates into CASSQVVADTQYF.

This clonotype was seen a handful of times. The chain uses TRBV10-3 and TRBJ2-3; no definite D call. The V gene's germline CDR1 is ENHRY and CDR2 SYGVKD. V was shortened by 7 bases and J by 2 bases, with 13 bases between the two germline ends. The CDR3 extends over 14 amino acids. CDR3 DNA sequence: TGTGCCATCAAACTGGAAGACTCCACAGATACGCAGTATTTT. Protein product: CAIKLEDSTDTQYF.

V and J are TRBV28 and TRBJ2-2; D is uncertain. V was pared by 4 bases and J by 3 bases, with 6 bases between. Germline values: CDR1 MDHEN, CDR2 SYDVKM. This CDR3 region has 13 residues. The CDR3 DNA reads TGTGCCAGCAGTTGGCTAGACACCGGGGAGCTGTTTTTT. The encoded protein is CASSWLDTGELFF.

The chain has TRBV9 and TRBJ2-1; 8 bases align to TRBD2. The CDR3 contains 16 residues. V lost 2 bases, J lost 0 bases, and 4 bases stayed unmatched. From germline, CDR1 is SGDLS and CDR2 YYNGEE. For the CDR3, the DNA is TGTGCCAGCAGCGTCCTCACTAGCGGCTCCTACAATGAGCAGTTCTTC. Translating gives CASSVLTSGSYNEQFF. The entire variable domain, with the rest obtained from reference TRBV9 and TRBJ2-1, is as follows: DSGVTQTPKHLITATGQRVTLRCSPRSGDLSVYWYQQSLDQGLQFLIQYYNGEERAKGNILERFSAQQFPDLHSELNLSSLELGDSALYFCASSVLTSGSYNEQFFGPGTRLTVL.

A note on this clonotype: In this CDR3 the conserved last residue, phenylalanine or tryptophan, is missing, so a read error is likely. The chain joins TRBV20-1 to TRBJ2-5; 8 nucleotides line up with TRBD2. Germline V gene lookup returns CDR1 DFQATT and CDR2 SNEGSKA (reference sequence). The J segment lost 0 bases and the V segment lost 6 bases, leaving 3 bases of the junction unmatched. This CDR3 spans 13 amino acids. CDR3 in amino acids: CSALSGNQETQYS. The CDR3 region has the DNA TGCAGTGCCCTTAGCGGGAACCAAGAGACCCAGTACTCC.

This clonotype has more than one count but fewer than ten. The chain has TRBV7-9 and TRBJ2-3, with D tentatively TRBD1 (5 bases). Looked up from germline, CDR1 is SEHNR and CDR2 is FQNEAQ (reference sequence). This CDR3 has 16 amino acids. The germline V and J ends were trimmed by 1 base and 2 bases, with 13 bases remaining between them. CDR3 region: CASSLENAGPTDTQYF. The CDR3 nucleotides are TGTGCCAGCAGCTTAGAAAACGCAGGGCCCACAGATACGCAGTATTTT.

The rearrangement uses TRBV9 and TRBJ2-5; maybe TRBD1 (6 bases). The germline CDR1 and CDR2 sequences are SGDLS and YYNGEE. The CDR3 is 15 residues long. V was shortened by 5 bases and J by 5 bases, with 19 bases between the two germline ends. The DNA for the CDR3 is TGTGCCAGCAGAGCAACAGGGCTCGTGACGGAGACCCAGTACTTC. It encodes CASRATGLVTETQYF.

This chain uses TRBV10-3 with TRBJ2-3; unclear D gene. With 0 bases removed from V and 3 bases from J, the gap between germline ends came to 10 bases. The germline gives CDR1 ENHRY, CDR2 SYGVKD. The CDR3 consists of 15 residues. In DNA form, the CDR3 reads TGTGCCATCAGTGAGTCCTTTGGGAAAACAGATACGCAGTATTTT. Translated, it gives CAISESFGKTDTQYF.

This clonotype showed up just a few times. The chain employs TRBV29-1 and TRBJ1-2, with a weak D call TRBD1 (5 bases). Trimming took 3 bases from V and 5 from J, leaving 13 bases between them. This CDR3 spans 13 amino acids. The germline gives CDR1 SQVTM, CDR2 ANQGSEA. CDR3 sequence reads: CSVDSGKGYGYTF. CDR3 bases: TGCAGCGTTGATTCGGGGAAGGGGTATGGCTACACCTTC.

This clonotype was counted ten times or more. This chain connects TRBV20-1 to TRBJ2-7; D is uncertain. Deletions cut 4 bases from V and 0 bases from J, with 16 bases between. The germline V gene has CDR1 DFQATT and CDR2 SNEGSKA (reference sequence). CDR3 size: 15 residues. DNA of the CDR3: TGCAGTGCTACCCCTCAGCGTAGGAGCTCCTACGAGCAGTACTTC. It translates to CSATPQRRSSYEQYF.

This clonotype was seen only a few times. The gene calls are TRBV20-1 and TRBJ2-7, with 7 bases aligning to TRBD2. This CDR3 is built from 15 residues. With 0 bases clipped from V and 6 bases from J, the junction kept 11 bases outside the gene matches. Germline assignment: CDR1 DFQATT and CDR2 SNEGSKA (reference sequence). The CDR3 region has the DNA TGCAGTGCTAGAGATCTCGGGGGAGGGCGCTCCGAGCAGTACTTC. Its protein product is CSARDLGGGRSEQYF.

This clonotype has only a few counts. The chain couples TRBV29-1 to TRBJ2-3, with D possibly being TRBD2 (6 bases). Trimming pared 3 bases from V and 2 bases from J, leaving 9 bases between. Germline V gene data show CDR1 as SQVTM and CDR2 as ANQGSEA. This CDR3 has 13 amino acids. DNA for the CDR3: TGCAGCGTTGATGGGGGGAACACAGATACGCAGTATTTT. Protein sequence: CSVDGGNTDTQYF.

J is TRBJ2-2 and V is TRBV7-2; D not certain. Trimming removed 2 bases from V and 6 bases from J, with 7 bases in between. The CDR3 has 13 residues. Germline values: CDR1 SGHTA, CDR2 FQGNSA. CDR3 nucleotide sequence: TGTGCCAGCAGCTTACGCCAGTCCGGGGAGCTGTTTTTT. This sequence encodes CASSLRQSGELFF.

The rearrangement joins TRBV19 to TRBJ2-3; 12 bases line up with TRBD2. J gave up 3 bases and V 6 bases, and 4 bases lay outside the gene matches. The V gene's germline CDR1 is LNHDA and CDR2 SQIVND (reference sequence). The CDR3 consists of 15 residues. The CDR3 nucleotides are TGTGCCAGTAGACTACTAGCGGGAGGAACAGATACGCAGTATTTT. The encoded protein is CASRLLAGGTDTQYF.

This clonotype was recorded a few times. The chain carries TRBV6-1 and TRBJ1-1, with 7 positions matching TRBD1. Losses at the gene ends were 5 bases for V and 6 bases for J; bases not matched to a gene: 12. The germline V gene has CDR1 MNHNS and CDR2 SASEGT. The CDR3 sequence is 15 residues long. The CDR3, as DNA: TGTGCCAGCAGTCCCCTTGTAGGGGGCCTGGCTGAAGCTTTCTTT. This gives the protein CASSPLVGGLAEAFF.

This clonotype was found a few times. This chain joins TRBV4-3 and TRBJ2-2, with D possibly matching TRBD1 (5 bases). This CDR3 has 14 residues. From germline, CDR1 is LGHNA and CDR2 YSLEER. V lost 1 base and J 6 bases, leaving 9 bases between the germline ends. The CDR3 reads CASSQVSGSGELFF. CDR3 bases: TGCGCCAGCAGCCAAGTTTCAGGGTCCGGGGAGCTGTTTTTT.

This sequence joins TRBV30 and TRBJ1-1; D remains ambiguous. The CDR3 contains 12 residues. With 4 bases removed from V and 4 bases from J, the gap between germline ends came to 10 bases. The germline V gene has CDR1 GTSNPN and CDR2 SVGIG (reference sequence). The CDR3 here is CAWTREGTEAFF. In DNA form, the CDR3 reads TGTGCCTGGACTAGGGAGGGCACTGAAGCTTTCTTT.

This chain joins TRBV20-1 and TRBJ2-7, with TRBD2 identical over 9 bases. V trimming: 3 bases; J trimming: 1 base; junction bases outside the gene matches: 7. The CDR3 runs to 15 residues. Germline V gene lookup returns CDR1 DFQATT and CDR2 SNEGSKA (reference sequence). CDR3 in DNA: TGCAGTGCTAGGGGGCCAGCGGGAGGTTCCTACGAGCAGTACTTC. Its protein is CSARGPAGGSYEQYF.

This rearrangement joins TRBV20-1 to TRBJ1-6; D possibly corresponds to TRBD1 (5 bases). The CDR3 runs 14 residues. V was cut by 3 bases and J by 7 bases, with 13 bases left in between. CDR1 and CDR2 from the germline V gene are DFQATT and SNEGSKA (reference sequence). CDR3 sequence: CSASRQGVNSPLHF. The DNA of the CDR3 is TGCAGTGCTAGTCGGCAGGGTGTAAATTCACCCCTCCACTTT.

This clonotype was seen a handful of times. V is TRBV15 and J is TRBJ2-7, with a possible D match to TRBD2 (5 bases). The CDR3 extends over 14 amino acids. Germline V gene data show CDR1 as LNHNV and CDR2 as YYDKDF (reference sequence). Deletions cut 0 bases from V and 5 bases from J, with 11 bases between. The CDR3 sequence: CATSRDLSGNEQYF. The CDR3 nucleotides read TGTGCCACCAGCAGAGATCTATCGGGGAACGAGCAGTACTTC.

This clonotype came up a few times. This chain links TRBV20-1 with TRBJ2-3; D perhaps matches TRBD2 (5 bases). The germline V gene has CDR1 DFQATT and CDR2 SNEGSKA (reference sequence). The ends were cut back, 4 bases at V and 0 bases at J, with 11 bases in the middle. The CDR3 spans 14 residues. The CDR3 sequence is CSATSGASTDTQYF. The CDR3 nucleotides read TGCAGTGCTACAAGCGGAGCTAGCACAGATACGCAGTATTTT.

The sample holds a few counts of this clonotype. The V gene is TRBV7-2, the J gene TRBJ1-4, with TRBD1 matching over 9 bases. The CDR3 totals 15 residues. J was trimmed by 7 bases and V by 1 base; bases with no gene match: 4. Germline lookup yields CDR1 SGHTA and CDR2 FQGNSA. CDR3 in amino acids: CASSLGDRDVEKLFF. DNA of the CDR3: TGTGCCAGCAGCTTAGGGGACAGGGACGTTGAAAAACTGTTTTTT.